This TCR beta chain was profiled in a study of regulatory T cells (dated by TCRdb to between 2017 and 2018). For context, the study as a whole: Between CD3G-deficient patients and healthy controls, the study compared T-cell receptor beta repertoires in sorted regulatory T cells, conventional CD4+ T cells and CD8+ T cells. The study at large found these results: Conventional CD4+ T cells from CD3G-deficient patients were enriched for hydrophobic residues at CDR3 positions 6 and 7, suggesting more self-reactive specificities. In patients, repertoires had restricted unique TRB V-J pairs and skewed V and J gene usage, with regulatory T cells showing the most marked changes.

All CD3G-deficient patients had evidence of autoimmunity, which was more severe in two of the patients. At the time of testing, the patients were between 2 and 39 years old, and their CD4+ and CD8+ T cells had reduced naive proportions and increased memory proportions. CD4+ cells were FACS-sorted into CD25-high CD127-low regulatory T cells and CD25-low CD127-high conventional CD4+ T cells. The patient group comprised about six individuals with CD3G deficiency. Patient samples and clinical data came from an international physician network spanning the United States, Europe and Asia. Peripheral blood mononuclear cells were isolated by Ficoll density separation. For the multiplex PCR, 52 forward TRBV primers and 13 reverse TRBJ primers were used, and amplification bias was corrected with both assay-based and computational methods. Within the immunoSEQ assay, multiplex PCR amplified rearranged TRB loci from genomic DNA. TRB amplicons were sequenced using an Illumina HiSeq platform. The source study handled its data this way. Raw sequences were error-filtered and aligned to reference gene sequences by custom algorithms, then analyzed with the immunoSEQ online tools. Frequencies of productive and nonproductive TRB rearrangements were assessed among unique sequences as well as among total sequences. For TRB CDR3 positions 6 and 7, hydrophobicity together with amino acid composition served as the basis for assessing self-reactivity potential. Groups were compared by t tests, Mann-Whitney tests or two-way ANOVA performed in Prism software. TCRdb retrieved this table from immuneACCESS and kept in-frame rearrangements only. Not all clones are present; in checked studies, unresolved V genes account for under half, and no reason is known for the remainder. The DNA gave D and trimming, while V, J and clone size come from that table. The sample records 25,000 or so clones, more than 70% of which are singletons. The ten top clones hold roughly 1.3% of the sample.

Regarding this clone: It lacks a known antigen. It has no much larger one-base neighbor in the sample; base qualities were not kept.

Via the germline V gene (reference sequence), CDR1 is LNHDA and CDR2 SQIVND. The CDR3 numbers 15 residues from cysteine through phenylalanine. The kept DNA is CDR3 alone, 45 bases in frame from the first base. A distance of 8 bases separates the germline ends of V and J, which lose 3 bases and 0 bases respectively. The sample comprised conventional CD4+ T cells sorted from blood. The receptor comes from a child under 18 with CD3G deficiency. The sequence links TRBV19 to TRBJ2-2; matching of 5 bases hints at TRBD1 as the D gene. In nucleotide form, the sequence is TGTGCCAGTAGTATTAGGGGCCCGAACACCGGGGAGCTGTTTTTT. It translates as CASSIRGPNTGELFF.